The sequence of this T cell receptor beta chain was determined in a study of cytomegalovirus exposure and HLA in healthy donors. Looking at the study overall: Both the roughly 120 validation repertoires and the 500 to 700 first-cohort repertoires used the same platform, as reported by a later analysis.

Study-wide points: Subsequent analysis showed first-cohort TCR clusters tending to co-occur in around 130 validation repertoires.

V lost 4 bases and J 3 bases, leaving 10 bases between the germline ends. There are 15 residues in the CDR3. CDR1 and CDR2 (germline): LGHNA, YSLEER. As for this clone: The antigen is unknown.

Assay: immunoSEQ multiplex PCR; the TCRdb copy retains only in-frame clones and omits some. This table holds about 250,000 clones, around nine tenths found once. Specimen: PBMCs. This sequence was found in a man aged 18-30 years in good health and CMV-seronegative. The chain recombines TRBV4-3 with TRBJ2-6; unclear D gene. The DNA of the CDR3 is TGCGCCAGCAGCCCAGGTTCTGGTGGGGCCAACGTCCTGACTTTC. This translates into CASSPGSGGANVLTF.